This T cell receptor (beta chain) was profiled in a study of read filtering for tumor transcriptome and immune sequencing. Study in general: Transcriptome libraries were built from DNase-treated RNA. IR-seq gave about 3.5 to 10.27 million TCR reads per sample; RNA-seq gave roughly 80 to 1,300.

This clonotype was seen many times. The antigen remains unidentified. The germline V gene has CDR1 LNHNV and CDR2 YYDKDF (reference sequence). The V end lost 1 base, the J end lost 4 bases, and 13 bases lay between the germline ends. There are 15 residues in the CDR3. From 400 to 450 ng of RNA, a library with molecular barcoded alpha/delta and beta/gamma adaptors was made. TCRdb analysed the reads with MiXCR anew, one entry per CDR3 protein. The sample lists about 63,000 distinct CDR3 sequences; roughly 14% were seen once. General study points: Single-read clonotypes: about 81.9% of IR-seq clonotypes (roughly 3.5% of reads), 74.6% of RNA-seq clonotypes (under 50% of reads).

Material for sequencing was a population of CD138-negative cells sorted from bone marrow. V usage is TRBV15 and J usage is TRBJ1-2, with D possibly being TRBD1 (6 bases). This clonotype originated in a donor at least 40 years old with multiple myeloma. CDR3 amino acids: CATSRGSTGSYGYTF. The CDR3 region has the DNA TGTGCCACCAGCAGAGGTAGTACAGGGAGCTATGGCTACACCTTC.